The text below deals with one TCR beta chain. The sample originates from a study of blood T cell repertoires in COVID-19. About the research overall: COVID-19 samples from acute and convalescent phases originated in the United States, Italy and Spain. PBMCs, B-cell-depleted T cells, or T cells provided the cDNA or gDNA that made up the material.

Germline CDR1 MNHNY, CDR2 SVGAGI (reference sequence). CDR3 length: 16 amino acids. The ends were cut back, 5 bases at V and 0 bases at J, with 16 bases in the middle. The repertoire was sequenced with immunoSEQ multiplex PCR; TCRdb's copy has only in-frame clones and lacks some. The repertoire holds about 120,000 clones, more than 60% seen once, with 2.3% in the top ten. The chain joins TRBV6-6 to TRBJ1-2; TRBD1 might be the D (6 bases). The receptor was derived from a man between 65 and 85 years old with acute or convalescent COVID-19. Sequencing was done on a sample of peripheral blood. The chain's CDR3 is CASSPLGEGANYGYTF. In DNA, the CDR3 is TGTGCCAGCAGTCCCCTCGGGGAGGGGGCTAACTATGGCTACACCTTC.